This TCR beta chain came from a study of Tregs in tolerant kidney transplant recipients. The germline V gene has CDR1 SGDLS and CDR2 YYNGEE. V was shortened by 3 bases and J by 2 bases, with 14 bases between the two germline ends. The CDR3 has 15 amino acids. CD4+CD25+CD127- Tregs, CD4+CD25- non-Tregs, CD4 and CD8 cells were sorted. TCRdb's table, derived via immunoSEQ multiplex PCR, lists solely in-frame clones and lacks some. The data hold 60,000 or so clones, with about 83% observed a single time. The genes are TRBV9 and TRBJ1-1, with D tentatively TRBD1 (5 bases). The TCR originated in a human donor in good health. The sequencing sample was made of CD4+ T cells from blood. DNA for the CDR3: TGTGCCAGCAGCGCCCTCGGGACTTCTAACACTGAAGCTTTCTTT. Protein: CASSALGTSNTEAFF.